The rows below give T cell receptor beta chains drawn from one sample of a study of blood T cell repertoires in COVID-19. The protocol was immunoSEQ multiplex PCR, while the TCRdb copy is restricted to in-frame clones and leaves out a portion. The table records roughly 80,000 clones, about nine tenths of them present only once. Material: peripheral blood. Receptors originate from a human donor in a cohort sampled during active COVID-19. Both conserved end residues are trimmed from each CDR3. Each record gives: J gene, V gene, CDR3 protein.

J gene: TRBJ1-5
V gene: TRBV28
CDR3 protein: AAAWGGQPQH

J gene: TRBJ1-2
V gene: TRBV5-1
CDR3 protein: ASSLRVAANYGYT

J gene: TRBJ1-3
V gene: TRBV29-1
CDR3 protein: SVEDRVLSGNTIY

J gene: TRBJ1-2
V gene: TRBV7-8
CDR3 protein: ASSLSWQMTSGGYT

J gene: TRBJ2-7
V gene: TRBV2
CDR3 protein: ASISGGSSYEQY

J gene: TRBJ1-1
V gene: TRBV7-9
CDR3 protein: ASSGTAMNAEAF

J gene: TRBJ2-5
V gene: TRBV7-9
CDR3 protein: ASSLDHLSAVETQY

J gene: TRBJ2-7
V gene: TRBV4-2
CDR3 protein: ASSQDPQGTGSTYEQY

J gene: TRBJ2-1
V gene: TRBV11-2
CDR3 protein: ASSLEREGNEQF

J gene: TRBJ2-1
V gene: TRBV9
CDR3 protein: ASSVAGTGVYEQF

J gene: TRBJ1-1
V gene: TRBV29-1
CDR3 protein: SADAGGFTEAF

J gene: TRBJ2-3
V gene: TRBV28
CDR3 protein: ASSLFRDSSTDTQY